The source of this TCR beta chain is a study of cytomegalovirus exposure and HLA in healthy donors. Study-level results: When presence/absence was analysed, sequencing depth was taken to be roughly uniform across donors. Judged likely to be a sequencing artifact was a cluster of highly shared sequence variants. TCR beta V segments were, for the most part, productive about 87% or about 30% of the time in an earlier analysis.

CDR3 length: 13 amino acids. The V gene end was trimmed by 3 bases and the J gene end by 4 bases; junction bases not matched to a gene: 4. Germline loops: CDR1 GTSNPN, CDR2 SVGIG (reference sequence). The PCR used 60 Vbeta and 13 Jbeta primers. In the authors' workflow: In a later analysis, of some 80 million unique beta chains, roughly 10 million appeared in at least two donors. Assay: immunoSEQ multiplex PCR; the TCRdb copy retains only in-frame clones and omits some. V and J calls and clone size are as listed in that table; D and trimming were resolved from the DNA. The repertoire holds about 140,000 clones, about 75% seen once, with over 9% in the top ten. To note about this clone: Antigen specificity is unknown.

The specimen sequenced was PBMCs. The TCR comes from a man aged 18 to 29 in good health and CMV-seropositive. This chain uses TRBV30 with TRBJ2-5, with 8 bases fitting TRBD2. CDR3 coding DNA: TGTGCCTGGAGCGAACGGGGGGGAGAGACCCAGTACTTC. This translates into CAWSERGGETQYF.